This note documents a single TCR beta chain sequence. The CDR3 sequence is 14 residues long. Per germline, CDR1 ENHRY and CDR2 SYGVKD. The trim removed 4 bases at V and 6 bases at J, leaving 5 bases unmatched. The data were taken from a study of blood T cell repertoires in COVID-19. Individuals drawn from around 25 US areas were about 18 to 89 years old. Grouping used clinical history reported by participants in a survey and questionnaire. Method: immunoSEQ multiplex PCR; TCRdb's copy keeps in-frame clones and lacks some. The data hold nearly 350,000 clones, with approximately 84% observed a single time.

The source is a woman aged 25 to 39 who had recovered from COVID-19. Sample: PBMCs or T cells enriched from blood (not recorded which). V usage is TRBV10-3 and J usage is TRBJ1-5; 8 bases match TRBD1. Here the CDR3 reads CAISGQGIGQPQHF. Written as DNA, the CDR3 is TGTGCCATCAGTGGACAGGGGATCGGTCAGCCCCAGCATTTT.